A single sample gave rise to the 8 T cell receptor beta chains below, sequenced in a study of blood T cell repertoires in COVID-19. Measured with immunoSEQ multiplex PCR; TCRdb has only the in-frame clones, and not every one. Seen here are about 300,000 clones, 65% to 85% observed once, and the top ten hold roughly 1.5%. The sequencing input was peripheral blood. These TCRs come from a human donor with COVID-19, enrolled during active disease. The donor label of this sample is uncertain.

The genes are TRBV20-1 and TRBJ2-3; the match to TRBD1 covers 9 bases. Trimming at V came to 3 bases and at J to 2 bases, leaving 12 bases not matched to a gene. Germline-derived CDR1 and CDR2 are DFQATT and SNEGSKA (reference sequence). This CDR3 spans 17 amino acids. The CDR3 protein is CSASPYRGQGNTDTQYF. DNA of the CDR3: TGCAGTGCTAGTCCCTACAGGGGGCAAGGGAACACAGATACGCAGTATTTT.

The rearrangement uses TRBV20-1 and TRBJ2-3; D remains ambiguous. The CDR3 loop spans 11 amino acids. The V gene's germline CDR1 is DFQATT and CDR2 SNEGSKA (reference sequence). The V gene lost 6 bases and the J gene lost 1 base, with 5 bases spanning the gap. In nucleotides, the CDR3 is TGCAGTGCAACGGGCACAGATACGCAGTATTTT. Protein sequence: CSATGTDTQYF.

The chain is built from TRBV4-1 and TRBJ2-7, with TRBD1 matching 10 bases. V was clipped by 2 bases and J by 6 bases; unmatched bases: 7. There are 15 residues in the CDR3. CDR1 and CDR2 from the germline V gene are MGHRA and YSYEKL. CDR3 sequence reads: CASSQRDRGPTEQYF. CDR3 bases: TGCGCCAGCAGCCAACGGGACAGGGGTCCAACCGAGCAGTACTTC.

V is TRBV27 and J is TRBJ2-1; the D gene is possibly TRBD2 (5 bases). Trimming shortened V by 5 bases and J by 3 bases, and 14 bases separated the two germline ends. Per the germline V gene, CDR1 is MNHEY and CDR2 is SMNVEV (reference sequence). This CDR3 contains 15 residues. The CDR3 DNA reads TGTGCCAGCAGTCGCGACACCGGAGGCTACAATGAGCAGTTCTTC. Its translation: CASSRDTGGYNEQFF.

The CDR3 sequence: CASRRADSLNEQFF. The CDR3 coding sequence is TGTGCCAGCAGGAGGGCAGACTCCCTTAATGAGCAGTTCTTC. V usage is TRBV2 and J usage is TRBJ2-1; D might be TRBD2 (5 bases). The CDR3 spans 14 residues. V lost 6 bases to trimming and J lost 7 bases, with 16 bases between them. The germline CDR1 and CDR2 sequences are SNHLY and FYNNEI.

This clone is a singleton in its sample. The rearrangement uses TRBV10-3 and TRBJ1-2, with D unclear. This CDR3 comprises 13 residues. Germline CDR1 and CDR2: ENHRY and SYGVKD. Trimming took 9 bases from V and 6 from J, leaving 17 bases between them. The CDR3 reads CAIAPDWSNGYTF. DNA of the CDR3: TGTGCCATAGCCCCGGACTGGAGTAATGGCTACACCTTC.

V is TRBV5-4 and J is TRBJ1-2; D perhaps matches TRBD1 (5 bases). The CDR3 has 15 amino acids. The V end was cut by 1 base, the J end by 1 base, with 11 bases between. CDR1 and CDR2 from the germline V gene are SGHNT and YYREEE (reference sequence). The CDR3 region is CASSLWVQGNYGYTF. CDR3 DNA: TGTGCCAGCAGCTTGTGGGTCCAGGGTAACTATGGCTACACCTTC.

This clone showed up just once. The chain is built from TRBV19 and TRBJ1-1, with TRBD1 identical over 7 bases. CDR1 and CDR2 from the germline V gene are LNHDA and SQIVND (reference sequence). V lost 6 bases and J lost 0; bases outside the gene matches: 4. The CDR3 sequence is 14 residues long. The CDR3: CASSLQGMNTEAFF. The CDR3 region has the DNA TGTGCCAGTAGCCTACAGGGGATGAACACTGAAGCTTTCTTT.